A selection of T cell receptor beta chains follows, all from one sample in a study of Graves' ophthalmopathy and Graves' hyperthyroidism. TCRdb re-derived calls from the multiplex PCR reads in MiXCR, one entry per CDR3 protein. The sample carries approximately 1.2 million distinct CDR3 sequences, about two fifths recorded once. Sequencing was carried out using peripheral blood or thyroid tissue (not recorded which). The receptors derive from an adult man with Graves' hyperthyroidism. Each CDR3 is given with its conserved first and last residue. A D gene is named only where the DNA matches it firmly. The size field is filled for only some rows; it gives once, few, many or a size class.

V gene: TRBV5-5; D gene: NA; J gene: TRBJ1-3; clone size: NA; CDR3 DNA: TGTGCCAGCAGCTCGTCCACCACTAGATCTGGAAACACCATATATTTT; CDR3 protein: CASSSSTTRSGNTIYF
V gene: TRBV14; D gene: NA; J gene: TRBJ1-6; clone size: NA; CDR3 DNA: TGTGCCAGCAGCCAATTACAGTCCGATTCACCCCTCCACTTT; CDR3 protein: CASSQLQSDSPLHF
V gene: TRBV20-1; D gene: TRBD1; J gene: TRBJ1-1; clone size: NA; CDR3 DNA: TGCAGTGCTAGAGATATTACAGGGGGGGGGAACACTGAAGCTTTCTTT; CDR3 protein: CSARDITGGGNTEAFF
V gene: TRBV7-2; D gene: NA; J gene: TRBJ2-5; clone size: NA; CDR3 DNA: TGTGCCAGCGGCCGGGGTGGCATTGGGGGGACCCAGTACTTC; CDR3 protein: CASGRGGIGGTQYF
V gene: TRBV19; D gene: NA; J gene: TRBJ2-1; clone size: NA; CDR3 DNA: TGTGCCAGTAGTCCCGGTACTGCGAATGAGCAGTTCTTC; CDR3 protein: CASSPGTANEQFF
V gene: TRBV29-1; D gene: NA; J gene: TRBJ1-1; clone size: NA; CDR3 DNA: TGCAGCGTTGAGGGGGGGGGAAACACTGAAGCTTTCTTT; CDR3 protein: CSVEGGGNTEAFF
V gene: TRBV10-3; D gene: NA; J gene: TRBJ2-5; clone size: NA; CDR3 DNA: TGTGCCAGCGGCAGTTCGGGGGCATCGGAGACCCAGTACTTC; CDR3 protein: CASGSSGASETQYF
V gene: TRBV4-3; D gene: TRBD1; J gene: TRBJ1-4; clone size: few; CDR3 DNA: TGCGCCAGCAGCCAAGATTCACCAGGGGGCTATAAACTGTTTTTT; CDR3 protein: CASSQDSPGGYKLFF
V gene: TRBV7-2; D gene: NA; J gene: TRBJ1-4; clone size: many; CDR3 DNA: TGTGCCAGCAGCTTAGATCGGATGGGCAGCCTACTGTTTTTT; CDR3 protein: CASSLDRMGSLLFF
V gene: TRBV11-2; D gene: NA; J gene: TRBJ2-5; clone size: NA; CDR3 DNA: TGTGCCAGCAACCAAGAGTTTGGGGGGCTCGGGCAAGAGACCCAGTACTTC; CDR3 protein: CASNQEFGGLGQETQYF
V gene: TRBV10-2; D gene: NA; J gene: TRBJ1-5; clone size: many; CDR3 DNA: TGCGCCAGCAGTGTTATGGGGTCAACTAATCAGCCCCAGCATTTT; CDR3 protein: CASSVMGSTNQPQHF
V gene: TRBV19; D gene: NA; J gene: TRBJ1-6; clone size: NA; CDR3 DNA: TGTGCCAGTAGTATCTTTACCGGGGAGAGTAATTCACCCCTCCACTTT; CDR3 protein: CASSIFTGESNSPLHF
V gene: TRBV6-6; D gene: TRBD1; J gene: TRBJ1-6; clone size: many; CDR3 DNA: TGTGCCAGCAGTGAGACAGGGCCTAATTCACCCCTCCACTTT; CDR3 protein: CASSETGPNSPLHF
V gene: TRBV11-1; D gene: NA; J gene: TRBJ1-6; clone size: once; CDR3 DNA: TGTGCCAGCAGCTTACGAGGACCGGGGACACCCCTCCACTTT; CDR3 protein: CASSLRGPGTPLHF
V gene: TRBV7-2; D gene: TRBD1; J gene: TRBJ1-4; clone size: many; CDR3 DNA: TGTGCCAGCAGCTTAGGAAAGACAGGGGGCTATGAAAAACTGTTTTTT; CDR3 protein: CASSLGKTGGYEKLFF
V gene: TRBV6-5; D gene: TRBD1; J gene: TRBJ1-4; clone size: few; CDR3 DNA: TGTGCCAGCAGTCCTTACAGGGGGCAAACTAATGAAAAACTGTTTTTT; CDR3 protein: CASSPYRGQTNEKLFF
V gene: TRBV7-2; D gene: NA; J gene: TRBJ1-5; clone size: many; CDR3 DNA: TGTGCCAGCAGCGGGCGACAGTTTCAGCCCCAGCATTTT; CDR3 protein: CASSGRQFQPQHF
V gene: TRBV25-1; D gene: NA; J gene: TRBJ2-3; clone size: NA; CDR3 DNA: TGTGCCAGCTTAGGCGGAGTCACAGATACGCAGTATTTT; CDR3 protein: CASLGGVTDTQYF
V gene: TRBV29-1; D gene: NA; J gene: TRBJ1-1; clone size: many; CDR3 DNA: TGCAGCGGTAGGACCTGGGGGAACACTGAAGCTTTCTTT; CDR3 protein: CSGRTWGNTEAFF
V gene: TRBV11-3; D gene: TRBD1; J gene: TRBJ2-5; clone size: many; CDR3 DNA: TGTGCCAGCAGCGCAAGGGGGCGAGCAGAGACCCAGTACTTC; CDR3 protein: CASSARGRAETQYF
V gene: TRBV5-5; D gene: NA; J gene: TRBJ2-2; clone size: NA; CDR3 DNA: TGTGCCAGCATCCTCAACCCTAGCGTCGGGACCGGGGAGCTGTTTTTT; CDR3 protein: CASILNPSVGTGELFF
V gene: TRBV7-9; D gene: TRBD1; J gene: TRBJ2-7; clone size: many; CDR3 DNA: TGTGCCAGCAGCACTAGGACAGGGGAAGGCTACGAGCAGTACTTC; CDR3 protein: CASSTRTGEGYEQYF
V gene: TRBV10-3; D gene: TRBD1; J gene: TRBJ2-6; clone size: once; CDR3 DNA: TGTGCCAGCAGTGGCGGGACAGGAGACTCTGGGGCCAACGTCCTGACTTTC; CDR3 protein: CASSGGTGDSGANVLTF
V gene: TRBV29-1; D gene: TRBD1; J gene: TRBJ1-3; clone size: many; CDR3 DNA: TGCAGCGTTGACGGACAGGGGGCTTTCGGAAACACCATATATTTT; CDR3 protein: CSVDGQGAFGNTIYF
V gene: TRBV28; D gene: TRBD1; J gene: TRBJ2-2; clone size: NA; CDR3 DNA: TGTGCCAGCATCTCAGGACAGGGGACCGGGGAGCTGTTTTTT; CDR3 protein: CASISGQGTGELFF
V gene: TRBV20-1; D gene: NA; J gene: TRBJ2-7; clone size: NA; CDR3 DNA: TGCAGTGCTAGAGGTGGGCTGCATTGGGCTGACCTAAGGGACTACGAGCAGTACTTC; CDR3 protein: CSARGGLHWADLRDYEQYF
V gene: TRBV7-9; D gene: TRBD1; J gene: TRBJ1-1; clone size: many; CDR3 DNA: TGTGCCAGCAGCCCTGGGGACAGGGGCGCAGGAGCTTTCTTT; CDR3 protein: CASSPGDRGAGAFF
V gene: TRBV28; D gene: NA; J gene: TRBJ1-1; clone size: NA; CDR3 DNA: TGTGCCAGCAGTTTATCCCGCCGACGTGCTGAAGCTTTCTTT; CDR3 protein: CASSLSRRRAEAFF
V gene: TRBV12-3/TRBV12-4; D gene: NA; J gene: TRBJ1-2; clone size: NA; CDR3 DNA: TGTGCCAGCAGCTCCCCCGTGGGGGACTCCGGCTACACCTTC; CDR3 protein: CASSSPVGDSGYTF
V gene: TRBV20-1; D gene: NA; J gene: TRBJ1-5; clone size: many; CDR3 DNA: TGCAGTGCTAGAGATCCCCTAAGTCAGCCCCAGCATTTT; CDR3 protein: CSARDPLSQPQHF
V gene: TRBV4-3; D gene: TRBD1; J gene: TRBJ2-5; clone size: NA; CDR3 DNA: TGCGCCAGCAGCCAAGACACAGGGACAGTGGAGACCCAGTACTTC; CDR3 protein: CASSQDTGTVETQYF
V gene: TRBV12-3/TRBV12-4; D gene: TRBD1; J gene: TRBJ1-5; clone size: NA; CDR3 DNA: TGTGCCAGCAGTGGGAGACAGGGCCAAGAGACCCAGCATTTT; CDR3 protein: CASSGRQGQETQHF
V gene: TRBV15; D gene: TRBD1; J gene: TRBJ1-1; clone size: few; CDR3 DNA: TGTGCCACCAGCGTCCGCGGGACAGTTCATCCAGCGGATAGCTGGGTAATGAACACTGAAGCTTTCTTT; CDR3 protein: CATSVRGTVHPADSWVMNTEAFF